This T cell receptor beta chain was recorded in a study of cytomegalovirus exposure and HLA in healthy donors. Germline lookup yields CDR1 MGHRA and CDR2 YSYEKL. The CDR3 length is 21 residues. Trimming took off 1 base at V and 1 base at J, with 28 bases between the two ends. PCR primers comprised 60 Vbeta and 13 Jbeta primers. Here immunoSEQ multiplex PCR was the method, and the copy in TCRdb shows in-frame clones only, minus some. The profile shows 180,000 or so clones, more than 75% of them singletons. The genes are TRBV4-1 and TRBJ1-2; D gene uncertain. The receptor comes from a woman aged 30 to 39 in good health and CMV-seropositive. The sequencing sample was made of PBMCs. The chain's CDR3 is CASSQGTWRWFGGKLNYGYTF. The CDR3 coding sequence is TGCGCCAGCAGCCAAGGTACCTGGCGTTGGTTCGGCGGGAAACTTAACTATGGCTACACCTTC.